The rows below give T cell receptor beta chains drawn from one sample of a study of T cell responses to AZD1222 COVID-19 vaccine. Generated by immunoSEQ multiplex PCR, the TCRdb table keeps only in-frame clones and is missing some. The data contain 110,000 to 150,000 clones, 80% to 90% of them singletons. The source material was peripheral blood, sampled on day 0 of AZD1222 vaccination. The source is an adult in good health. The CDR3 runs from the conserved cysteine through the conserved F or W. Fields, in order: D gene, J gene, clone size, V gene, CDR3 DNA, CDR3 protein. A D gene is named only where the DNA matches it firmly. Clone size, where shown, is once, few, many, or a class for clones that have expanded.

>TRBD1|TRBJ1-5|NA|TRBV5-6
TGTGCCAGCAGCCCGAGGGGACAGTGGGGGAATCAGCCCCAGCATTTT
CASSPRGQWGNQPQHF
>TRBD1|TRBJ2-7|NA|TRBV2
TGTGCCAGAAGACAGGGGGTGGACGAGCAGTACTTC
CARRQGVDEQYF
>NA|TRBJ2-7|NA|TRBV27
TGTGCCAGCAGTTTATCGACAGGTTTGGGGGAGCAGTACTTC
CASSLSTGLGEQYF
>TRBD1|TRBJ1-5|NA|TRBV14
TGTGCCAGCAGCCAAGTAGGGACAGGGGGAGTGAATCAGCCCCAGCATTTT
CASSQVGTGGVNQPQHF
>NA|TRBJ2-7|NA|TRBV6-1
TGTGCCAGCAGTGAATTTTCTACAGGGGGGGTGCAGTACTTC
CASSEFSTGGVQYF
>TRBD1|TRBJ2-3|NA|TRBV15
TGTGCCACCAGCAGACATGACAGGGGGCTCACAGATACGCAGTATTTT
CATSRHDRGLTDTQYF
>NA|TRBJ1-5|NA|TRBV2
TGTGCCAGCAATCCTACAGGGAATCAGCCCCAGCATTTT
CASNPTGNQPQHF
>NA|TRBJ2-2|NA|TRBV27
TGTGCCAGCAGGGGACAGAACACCGGGGAGCTGTTTTTT
CASRGQNTGELFF
>NA|TRBJ1-4|NA|TRBV4-1
TGCGCCAGCAGCCAAGCGTCCGGGGGGCGCGGAGAAAAACTGTTTTTT
CASSQASGGRGEKLFF
>NA|TRBJ2-3|NA|TRBV7-9
TGTGCCAGCAGGGTAGGAACAGGGACAGATACGCAGTATTTT
CASRVGTGTDTQYF
>NA|TRBJ1-1|NA|TRBV30
TGTGCCTGGAATCTCGTCAGGGGAGCTTTCTTT
CAWNLVRGAFF
>NA|TRBJ2-2|NA|TRBV5-1
TGCGCCAGCAGCTTGTTCTTTGGGGATAGTTTGGCCGGGGAGCTGTTTTTT
CASSLFFGDSLAGELFF
>NA|TRBJ1-4|once|TRBV7-2
TGTGCCAGCAGCTTATCAGGGGTGGGTGAAAAACTGTTTTTT
CASSLSGVGEKLFF
>TRBD1|TRBJ1-2|NA|TRBV2
TGTGCCAGCAGTGGACAGGGGGCTAGTGGCTACACCTTC
CASSGQGASGYTF
>NA|TRBJ2-1|NA|TRBV27
TGTGCCAGCAGTCGCACGCCCAGGACCTCCCAAGGCAATGAGCAGTTCTTC
CASSRTPRTSQGNEQFF
>NA|TRBJ1-2|NA|TRBV19
TGTGCCAGTAGTATCGGCAGCCGCAACTATGGCTACACCTTC
CASSIGSRNYGYTF
>NA|TRBJ1-2|once|TRBV19
TGTGCCAGTAGTATCGGGACCGCTAACTATGGCTACACCTTC
CASSIGTANYGYTF
>NA|TRBJ2-5|NA|TRBV25-1
TGTGCCAGCTCCAGGGCAGGGCAAGAGACCCAGTACTTC
CASSRAGQETQYF
>NA|TRBJ2-7|few|TRBV5-6
TGTGCCAGCAGCTTGACGGTTCGCTACGAGCAGTACTTC
CASSLTVRYEQYF
>NA|TRBJ1-1|NA|TRBV18
TGTGCCAGCTCACCATATACAGCCACGGCGGGCACTGAAGCTTTCTTT
CASSPYTATAGTEAFF
>TRBD1|TRBJ1-2|NA|TRBV11-2
TGTGCCAGCAGACACAGGGGCGGCTATGGCTACACCTTC
CASRHRGGYGYTF
>NA|TRBJ2-1|NA|TRBV29-1
TGCAGCGTTGAGCTGACAGCCTACAATGAGCAGTTCTTC
CSVELTAYNEQFF
>NA|TRBJ1-2|NA|TRBV6-5
TGTGCCAGCAAACAGGGTTCTAACTATGGCTACACCTTC
CASKQGSNYGYTF
>NA|TRBJ1-6|NA|TRBV11-2
TGTGCCAGCGGTCACTGGCAGGGAAATTCACCCCTCCACTTT
CASGHWQGNSPLHF
>NA|TRBJ2-7|NA|TRBV7-9
TGTGCCAGCAGCCCGGCGGACTGGCGAGGGGTCGAGCAGTACTTC
CASSPADWRGVEQYF
>NA|TRBJ1-2|NA|TRBV27
TGTGCCAGCAGCCTGACAAGCCTGAACTATGGCTACACCTTC
CASSLTSLNYGYTF
>NA|TRBJ1-2|NA|TRBV27
TGTGCCAGCAGTCCCGCCAACTACAGGGACAACTATGGCTACACCTTC
CASSPANYRDNYGYTF
>NA|TRBJ2-4|NA|TRBV2
TGTGCCACAAGGGCAGCAACTATCTTAGCCAAAAACATTCAGTACTTC
CATRAATILAKNIQYF
>NA|TRBJ1-4|once|TRBV6-5
TGTGCCAGCGAGACTTCGGGTGCAACTAATGAAAAACTGTTTTTT
CASETSGATNEKLFF
>NA|TRBJ1-1|NA|TRBV11-2
TGTGCCAGCAGCTGGTTGCGACGAGGGACTGAAGCTTTCTTT
CASSWLRRGTEAFF
>NA|TRBJ1-5|NA|TRBV6-1
TGTGCCAGCAGTGATCCCACAGTTAGCAATCAGCCCCAGCATTTT
CASSDPTVSNQPQHF
>NA|TRBJ1-3|NA|TRBV9
TGTGCCAGCTCCGGAGGGGACGGAAACACCATATATTTT
CASSGGDGNTIYF
>NA|TRBJ1-1|NA|TRBV5-1
TGCGCCAGCAGCCGACAGACAGGGAACACTGAAGCTTTCTTT
CASSRQTGNTEAFF
>NA|TRBJ2-1|NA|TRBV15
TGTGCCACCAGCTTGAACAATGAGCAGTTCTTC
CATSLNNEQFF
>NA|TRBJ1-2|NA|TRBV6-1
TGTGCCAGCAGTGAAGGCTACTATGGCTACACCTTC
CASSEGYYGYTF
>TRBD1|TRBJ1-4|NA|TRBV13
TGTGCCAGCAGCTCGGGACAGGGAGGACGGAATGAAAAACTGTTTTTT
CASSSGQGGRNEKLFF
>NA|TRBJ1-2|NA|TRBV12-5
TGTGCTAGTGGTTCCCGGGGGTATGGCTACACCTTC
CASGSRGYGYTF
>NA|TRBJ2-7|once|TRBV5-1
TGCGCCAGCAGCGGTACCCCCAGGGGCTACGAGCAGTACTTC
CASSGTPRGYEQYF
>NA|TRBJ2-2|NA|TRBV19
TGTGCCAGTAAAATTCCCGGCGGGGAGCTGTTTTTT
CASKIPGGELFF
>NA|TRBJ1-2|NA|TRBV28
TGTGCCAGCAGTCTCCGGGGCTATGGCTACACCTTC
CASSLRGYGYTF
>NA|TRBJ1-1|NA|TRBV14
TGTGCCAGCAGCGATCAGGGAATCACTGAAGCTTTCTTT
CASSDQGITEAFF
>NA|TRBJ1-4|NA|TRBV11-2
TGTGCCAGCAGCTTAGGCAGACAAAATGAAAAACTGTTTTTT
CASSLGRQNEKLFF
>NA|TRBJ2-7|NA|TRBV4-1
TGCGCCAGCAGCCACGACGACTACGAGCAGTACTTC
CASSHDDYEQYF
>NA|TRBJ1-1|NA|TRBV25-1
TGTGCCAGCAGTGAATATGATCCGGGGAACCATGCTTTCTTT
CASSEYDPGNHAFF
>NA|TRBJ2-1|NA|TRBV11-1
TGTGCCAGCAGACGGGATCCAAACTACAATGAGCAGTTCTTC
CASRRDPNYNEQFF
>NA|TRBJ2-1|NA|TRBV24-1
TGTGCCACCAGTGACACCGGGGAGTCCGACAATGAGCAGTTCTTC
CATSDTGESDNEQFF
>TRBD1|TRBJ1-2|NA|TRBV6-6
TGTGCCAGCAGTCCTCCCGGGACAGGGGGGGCGAACTATGGCTACACCTTC
CASSPPGTGGANYGYTF
>TRBD1|TRBJ2-7|NA|TRBV9
TGTGCCAGCAGAGAGACAGGGGCGCCAACCTACGAGCAGTACTTC
CASRETGAPTYEQYF
>NA|TRBJ2-5|NA|TRBV30
TGTGCCTGGAGTGTAAGTCTTTGGAGGGGACAAGAGACCCAGTACTTC
CAWSVSLWRGQETQYF
>TRBD2|TRBJ2-1|once|TRBV19
TGTGCCAGTAGTTCCTCGGGGGGTCCCACCGACAATGAGCAGTTCTTC
CASSSSGGPTDNEQFF
>TRBD2|TRBJ2-1|NA|TRBV12-3/TRBV12-4
TGTGCCAGCAGACGGGAGGTCCAGCAGTTCTTC
CASRREVQQFF
>NA|TRBJ2-3|NA|TRBV19
TGTGCCAGTAGTAAACGCTTCACAGATACGCAGTATTTT
CASSKRFTDTQYF
>NA|TRBJ1-3|NA|TRBV13
TGTTCCAGCAGCGCACTAGGAAACACCATATATTTT
CSSSALGNTIYF
>NA|TRBJ2-1|NA|TRBV11-3
TGTGCCAGCAGCCCCCGCGGAGGGGTTCACAATGAGCAGTTCTTC
CASSPRGGVHNEQFF
>TRBD1|TRBJ2-5|NA|TRBV13
TGTGCCAGCAGCACGGACAGGGGGCCGAGTAGGAAAGAGACCCAGTACTTC
CASSTDRGPSRKETQYF
>TRBD1|TRBJ1-2|NA|TRBV3-1/TRBV3-2
TGTGCCAGCAGCCAAGGAGGGGGCGCCGGGGGCTACACCTTC
CASSQGGGAGGYTF
>NA|TRBJ1-1|NA|TRBV15
TGTGCCACCAGCAGAGCAGGGGAGGGCACTGAAGCTTTCTTT
CATSRAGEGTEAFF